These 23 T cell receptor beta chains were all obtained from the same sample, sequenced in a study of breast tumors, draining lymph nodes, adjacent tissues. MiXCR, applied by TCRdb to the multiplex PCR reads, yields one record per CDR3 protein. The table shows around 150,000 distinct CDR3 sequences, with 20% to 25% occurring only once. The lymph nodes were axillary draining lymph nodes from breast cancer patients. Sequenced input: axillary lymph node tissue. Receptors were obtained from a female donor with breast cancer. Some clones in this sample may be carry-over from other donors' samples.

The chain carries TRBV28 and TRBJ2-7, with D tentatively TRBD1 or TRBD2 (6 bases each). Germline values: CDR1 MDHEN, CDR2 SYDVKM. The CDR3 covers 15 residues. V gave up 5 bases and J gave up 0 bases, with 14 bases separating them. The CDR3 protein is CASSTGDKLSYEQYF. The CDR3 bases are TGTGCCAGCAGTACGGGGGACAAGCTCTCCTACGAGCAGTACTTC.

This clonotype was seen ten or more times. This sequence joins TRBV7-2 and TRBJ2-7; D is unclear. Germline CDR1 is SGHTA and CDR2 is FQGNSA. The germline V and J ends were trimmed by 4 bases and 3 bases, with 13 bases remaining between them. The length of the CDR3 is 14 residues. CDR3 nucleotide sequence: TGTGCCAGCAGCTATAGCCCCTCTCTCTACGAGCAGTACTTC. This translates into CASSYSPSLYEQYF.

V is TRBV14 and J is TRBJ2-1; a possible D gene is TRBD2 (6 bases). Germline assignment: CDR1 SGHDN and CDR2 FVKESK. The CDR3 is 19 residues long. Between the trimmed V and J ends, which lost 2 bases and 8 bases, there was a span of 28 bases. In DNA, the CDR3 is TGTGCCAGCAGCCAATTTTACGCGGGGCGTCACCGACAGTCCCATGAGCAGTTCTTC. This codes for CASSQFYAGRHRQSHEQFF.

This clonotype was counted at least ten times. This chain connects TRBV6-1 to TRBJ2-2; D is undetermined. Germline CDR1 and CDR2: MNHNS and SASEGT. CDR3 size: 12 residues. Trimming shortened V by 8 bases and J by 5 bases, and 9 bases separated the two germline ends. In DNA form, the CDR3 reads TGTGCCAGCTGTAGACGAACCGGGGAGCTGTTTTTT. Its protein product is CASCRRTGELFF.

On this clonotype itself: This probably arose from a read error, given a far larger clone one base away. The chain links TRBV6-5 to TRBJ2-5; TRBD2 aligns across 9 bases. The germline CDR1 and CDR2 sequences are MNHEY and SVGAGI. CDR3 size: 14 residues. CDR3 protein: CANSLGLAQETQYF. CDR3 DNA sequence: TGTGCCAACAGTTTGGGACTAGCACAAGAGACCCAGTACTTC.

A word on this clonotype: This may be a read error, as it is one base from a much larger clone. The chain recombines TRBV6-1 with TRBJ1-2, with TRBD1 as a possible D gene (5 bases). From germline, CDR1 is MNHNS and CDR2 SASEGT. The CDR3 consists of 17 residues. The CDR3 sequence: CVSSEKGTTATNYGYTF. The CDR3 DNA sequence: TGTGTCAGCAGTGAGAAGGGGACGACCGCTACTAACTATGGCTACACCTTC.

J is TRBJ2-7 and V is TRBV7-4; TRBD2 aligns across 9 bases. The CDR3 has 17 amino acids. V shed 1 base, J shed 5 bases, and the junction held 12 bases outside the gene matches. Germline-derived CDR1 and CDR2 are SGHVT and SQSDAQ. CDR3 DNA sequence: TGTGCCAGCAGCTTAGGAGGGTTGAGCGGGAGGAGAAACGAGCAGTACTTC. As protein: CASSLGGLSGRRNEQYF.

This clonotype was seen many times. V usage is TRBV20-1 and J usage is TRBJ2-3; no clear D. CDR1 is DFQATT, CDR2 SNEGSKA, per germline (reference sequence). Trimming stripped 3 bases from V and 6 bases from J, with 10 bases between. CDR3 size: 12 residues. This chain's CDR3 is CSASLVSDTQYF. In DNA, the CDR3 is TGCAGTGCTAGTTTGGTTTCGGATACGCAGTATTTT.

Note on this clonotype: A read error may be the cause here, since a much bigger clone is one base away. The V gene is TRBV24-1, the J gene TRBJ2-7, with no clear D. This CDR3 is built from 11 residues. In germline, CDR1 is KGHDR, CDR2 SFDVKD. V gave up 1 base and J gave up 6 bases, with 3 bases separating them. As DNA, the CDR3 is TGTGCCACCAGTGATTTAAGCGAGCAGTACTTC. As protein: CATSDLSEQYF.

This clonotype was observed many times. This rearrangement joins TRBV5-5 to TRBJ2-5, with TRBD1 matching over 7 bases. Germline CDR1 is SGHKS and CDR2 is YYEKEE (reference sequence). The CDR3 contains 14 residues. Trimming removed 3 bases from V and 5 bases from J; junction bases left unmatched: 7. The CDR3, as DNA: TGTGCCAGCAGCTGGGACAGAGGGCAGGAGACCCAGTACTTC. Its protein product is CASSWDRGQETQYF.

This clonotype showed up many times. This chain uses TRBV20-1 with TRBJ2-3, with 11 bases aligning to TRBD2. CDR1 and CDR2 (germline): DFQATT, SNEGSKA (reference sequence). The V segment lost 4 bases and the J segment 4 bases; nucleotides outside the gene matches: 13. The CDR3 runs 17 residues. The chain's CDR3 is CSATKTSGSGVPDTQYF. The CDR3 DNA is TGCAGTGCTACCAAAACTAGCGGGAGCGGAGTCCCAGATACGCAGTATTTT.

This clonotype was counted many times. The gene calls are TRBV5-8 and TRBJ1-5, with TRBD1 as a possible D gene (6 bases). This CDR3 region has 16 residues. Germline lookup yields CDR1 SGHTS and CDR2 YDEGEE. Trimming removed 4 bases from V and 0 bases from J, with 14 bases in between. In nucleotides, the CDR3 is TGTGCCAGCAGCCCAACAGGGTTCCCTAGCAATCAGCCCCAGCATTTT. It is translated as CASSPTGFPSNQPQHF.

Concerning this clonotype itself: This clone may be a read error of a much larger clone one base away. This chain connects TRBV27 to TRBJ2-2; no clear D. Germline CDR1 is MNHEY and CDR2 is SMNVEV (reference sequence). This CDR3 is built from 13 residues. In DNA form, the CDR3 reads TGTGCCAGCGGTTTTCGGGTGGCCGGGGAGCTGTTTTTT. It is translated as CASGFRVAGELFF.

As regards this clonotype: The junction does not match germline at one end; this may be a read error. The rearrangement links TRBV15 to TRBJ2-5, with 9 bases aligning to TRBD2. CDR3 size: 21 residues. Germline values: CDR1 LNHNV, CDR2 YYDKDF (reference sequence). CDR3 nucleotide sequence: TGTGCCACCAGCAGATTCCCCGGGACTGGCGGGAGGGCCGGGGGGCAAGAGGCCCAGTACTTC. Translated, it gives CATSRFPGTGGRAGGQEAQYF.

The chain combines TRBV5-6 with TRBJ1-5; 7 bases are a match to TRBD1. The V gene's germline CDR1 is SGHDT and CDR2 YYEEEE. The CDR3 is 21 residues long. With V trimmed by 1 base and J by 0 bases, 19 bases remained unmatched. In DNA, the CDR3 is TGTGCCAGCAGCTTGCAACCGGGACAGCACAGTAGACTTTATAGCAATCAGCCCCAGCATTTT. As protein: CASSLQPGQHSRLYSNQPQHF.

This clonotype was detected many times. This chain uses TRBV6-1 with TRBJ2-3; 7 positions agree with TRBD1. CDR1 and CDR2 from the germline V gene are MNHNS and SASEGT. The CDR3 is 17 amino acids. Trimming at V came to 7 bases and at J to 2 bases, leaving 15 bases not matched to a gene. CDR3 DNA: TGTGCCAGCACTCAACAGGGGAGCGGCTTGTACACAGATACGCAGTATTTT. Its translation is CASTQQGSGLYTDTQYF.

The rearrangement uses TRBV18 and TRBJ2-5; 9 bases are a match to TRBD1. V lost 2 bases to trimming and J lost 0 bases; unmatched junction nucleotides: 7. The CDR3 contains 17 residues. CDR1 and CDR2 (germline): KGHSH, LQKENI. The CDR3 sequence is CASSPGQGPYNQETQYF. In DNA form, the CDR3 reads TGTGCCAGCTCACCAGGACAGGGGCCTTACAACCAAGAGACCCAGTACTTC.

This clonotype was detected ten times or more. The chain employs TRBV7-9 and TRBJ2-7; the match to TRBD1 covers 7 bases. From germline, CDR1 is SEHNR and CDR2 FQNEAQ (reference sequence). The ends lost 5 bases at V and 3 bases at J; junction bases unmatched: 4. CDR3 size: 13 residues. CDR3 bases: TGTGCCAGCAGCCAAGGGACAGTCTACGAGCAGTACTTC. The encoded protein is CASSQGTVYEQYF. Combining the CDR3 with reference TRBV7-9 and TRBJ2-7 gives the whole variable domain DTGVSQNPRHKITKRGQNVTFRCDPISEHNRLYWYRQTLGQGPEFLTYFQNEAQLEKSRLLSDRFSAERPKGSFSTLEIQRTEQGDSAMYLCASSQGTVYEQYFGPGTRLTVT.

This chain uses TRBV16 with TRBJ2-3; D is perhaps TRBD2 (6 bases). This CDR3 is 15 amino acids long. Per the germline V gene, CDR1 is KGHSY and CDR2 is FQNENV. Trimming left V 0 bases short and J 1 base short, with 8 bases between. The CDR3 sequence: CASSQSGGGTDTQYF. For the CDR3, the DNA is TGTGCCAGCAGCCAATCGGGAGGAGGCACAGATACGCAGTATTTT.

About this clonotype itself: This may come from a read error, since a much larger clone is one base off. The chain is built from TRBV2 and TRBJ2-1; D uncertain. The germline CDR1 and CDR2 sequences are SNHLY and FYNNEI. The CDR3 is 11 amino acids. The CDR3 region has the DNA TGTACCAGCAGTGAGGTGAATGAGCAGTTCTTC. Translating it yields CTSSEVNEQFF.

The genes are TRBV6-5 and TRBJ2-3, with D possibly being TRBD2 (6 bases). The CDR3 contains 12 residues. Germline values: CDR1 MNHEY, CDR2 SVGAGI. V was trimmed by 6 bases and J by 8 bases, leaving 12 bases between them. CDR3 DNA sequence: TGTGCCAGCAGCTCCACCGGGGGTACGCAGTATTTT. As protein: CASSSTGGTQYF.

This clonotype has ten or more counts. The V call is TRBV6-2 or TRBV6-3, the J call TRBJ2-2; D perhaps matches TRBD1 (6 bases). In germline, CDR1 is MNHEY, CDR2 SVGEGT. The CDR3 consists of 17 residues. With 5 bases removed from V and 1 base from J, the gap between germline ends came to 17 bases. In DNA form, the CDR3 reads TGTGCCAGCAGTGGATCCGGGACACTGAGGAACACCGGGGAGCTGTTTTTT. Its protein product is CASSGSGTLRNTGELFF.

This clonotype was detected many times. This chain joins TRBV6-2 or TRBV6-3 and TRBJ2-7; 12 bases match TRBD1. Per germline, CDR1 MNHEY and CDR2 SVGEGT. Trimming cost V 0 bases and J 9 bases; bases outside gene matches: 6. The CDR3 totals 15 residues. CDR3 loop: CASSYSGTGGDGQYF. In DNA, the CDR3 is TGTGCCAGCAGTTACTCCGGGACAGGGGGCGACGGGCAGTACTTC.